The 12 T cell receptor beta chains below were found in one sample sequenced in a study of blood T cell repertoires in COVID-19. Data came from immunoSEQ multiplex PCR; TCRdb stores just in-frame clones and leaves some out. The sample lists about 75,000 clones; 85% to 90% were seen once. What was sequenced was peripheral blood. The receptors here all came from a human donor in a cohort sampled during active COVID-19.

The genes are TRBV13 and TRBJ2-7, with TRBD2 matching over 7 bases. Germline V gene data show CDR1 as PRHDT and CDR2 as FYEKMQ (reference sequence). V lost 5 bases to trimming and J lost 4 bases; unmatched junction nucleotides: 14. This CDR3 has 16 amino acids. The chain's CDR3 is CASSQEYGTKRYEQYF. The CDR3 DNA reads TGTGCCAGCAGCCAGGAATACGGGACTAAGCGGTACGAGCAGTACTTC.

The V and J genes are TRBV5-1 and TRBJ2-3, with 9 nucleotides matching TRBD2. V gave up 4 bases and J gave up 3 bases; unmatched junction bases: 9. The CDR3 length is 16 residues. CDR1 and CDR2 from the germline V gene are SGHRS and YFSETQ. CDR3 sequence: CASSADWAGGTDTQYF. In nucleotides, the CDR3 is TGCGCCAGCAGCGCCGACTGGGCGGGAGGGACAGATACGCAGTATTTT.

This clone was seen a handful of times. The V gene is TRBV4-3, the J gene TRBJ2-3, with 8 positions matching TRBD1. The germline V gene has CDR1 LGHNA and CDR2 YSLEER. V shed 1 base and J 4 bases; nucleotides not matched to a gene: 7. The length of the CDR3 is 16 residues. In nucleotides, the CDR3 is TGCGCCAGCAGCCAAGCACGGACAGGGACTTCAGATACGCAGTATTTT. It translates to CASSQARTGTSDTQYF.

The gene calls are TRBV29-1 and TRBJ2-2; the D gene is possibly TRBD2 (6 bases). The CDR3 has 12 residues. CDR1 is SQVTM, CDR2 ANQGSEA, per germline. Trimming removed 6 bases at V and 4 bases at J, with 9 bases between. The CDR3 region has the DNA TGCAGCGTGACGACTAGCACCGGGGAGCTGTTTTTT. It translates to CSVTTSTGELFF.

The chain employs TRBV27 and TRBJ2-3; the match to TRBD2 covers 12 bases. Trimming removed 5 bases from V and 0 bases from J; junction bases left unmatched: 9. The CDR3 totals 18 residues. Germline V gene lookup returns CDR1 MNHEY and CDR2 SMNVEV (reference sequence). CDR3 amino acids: CASSADGLAGRSTDTQYF. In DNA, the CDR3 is TGTGCCAGCAGTGCTGACGGACTAGCGGGACGGAGCACAGATACGCAGTATTTT.

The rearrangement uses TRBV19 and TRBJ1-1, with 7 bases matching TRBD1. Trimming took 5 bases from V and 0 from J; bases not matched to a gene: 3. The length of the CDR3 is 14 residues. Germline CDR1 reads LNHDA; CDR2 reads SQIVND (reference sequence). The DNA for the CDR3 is TGTGCCAGTAGTTTCAGGGGGATGAACACTGAAGCTTTCTTT. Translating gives CASSFRGMNTEAFF.

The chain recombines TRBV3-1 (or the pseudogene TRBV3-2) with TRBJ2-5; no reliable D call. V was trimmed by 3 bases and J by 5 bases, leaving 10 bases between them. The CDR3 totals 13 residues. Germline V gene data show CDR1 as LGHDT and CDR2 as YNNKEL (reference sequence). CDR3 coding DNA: TGTGCCAGCAGCCACCCCCCGGTGGAGACCCAGTACTTC. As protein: CASSHPPVETQYF.

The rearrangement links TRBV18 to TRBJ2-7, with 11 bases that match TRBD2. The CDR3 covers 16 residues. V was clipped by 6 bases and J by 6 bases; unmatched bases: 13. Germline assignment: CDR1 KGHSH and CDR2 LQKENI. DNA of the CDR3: TGTGCCAGCTCTTCCAGCCTAGCGGGAGGAATTCTCGAGCAGTACTTC. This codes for CASSSSLAGGILEQYF.

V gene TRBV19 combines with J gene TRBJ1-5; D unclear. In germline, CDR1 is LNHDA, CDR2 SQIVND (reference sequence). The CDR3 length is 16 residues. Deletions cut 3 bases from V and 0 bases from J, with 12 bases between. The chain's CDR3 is CASSMERGTSNQPQHF. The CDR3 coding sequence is TGTGCCAGTAGTATGGAACGGGGAACTAGCAATCAGCCCCAGCATTTT. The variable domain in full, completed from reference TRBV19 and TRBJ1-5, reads DGGITQSPKYLFRKEGQNVTLSCEQNLNHDAMYWYRQDPGQGLRLIYYSQIVNDFQKGDIAEGYSVSREKKESFPLTVTSAQKNPTAFYLCASSMERGTSNQPQHFGDGTRLSIL.

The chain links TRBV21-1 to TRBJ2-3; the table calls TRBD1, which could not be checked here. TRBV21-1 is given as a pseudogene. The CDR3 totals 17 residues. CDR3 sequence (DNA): TGTGCCAGCAGCCTTCCTGGCAGGCCAAAACACACAGATACGCAGTATTTT. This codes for CASSLPGRPKHTDTQYF.

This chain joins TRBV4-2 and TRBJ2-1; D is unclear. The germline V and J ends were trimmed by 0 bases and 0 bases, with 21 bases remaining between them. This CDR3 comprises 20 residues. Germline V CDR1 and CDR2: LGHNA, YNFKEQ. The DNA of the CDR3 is TGTGCCAGCAGCCAAGACTTAGCCATTGCGGCGGAAATCTCCTACAATGAGCAGTTCTTC. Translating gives CASSQDLAIAAEISYNEQFF.

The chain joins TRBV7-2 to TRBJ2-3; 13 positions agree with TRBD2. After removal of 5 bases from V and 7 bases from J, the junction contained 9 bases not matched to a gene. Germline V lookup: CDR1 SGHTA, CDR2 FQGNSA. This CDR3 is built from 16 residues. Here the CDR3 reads CASSPMTSGGPNTQYF. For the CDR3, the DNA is TGTGCCAGCAGCCCGATGACTAGCGGGGGGCCTAATACGCAGTATTTT.